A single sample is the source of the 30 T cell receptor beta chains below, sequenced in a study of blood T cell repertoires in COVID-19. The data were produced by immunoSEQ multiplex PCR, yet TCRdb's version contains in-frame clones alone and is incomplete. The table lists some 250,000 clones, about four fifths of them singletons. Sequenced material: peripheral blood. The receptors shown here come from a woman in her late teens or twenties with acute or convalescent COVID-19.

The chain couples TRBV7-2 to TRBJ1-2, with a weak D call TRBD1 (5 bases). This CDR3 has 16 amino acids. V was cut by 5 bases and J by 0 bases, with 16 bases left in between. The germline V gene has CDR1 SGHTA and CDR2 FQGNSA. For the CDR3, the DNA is TGTGCCAGCAGCCCCCGACAGCTGGGCGCTAACTATGGCTACACCTTC. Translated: CASSPRQLGANYGYTF.

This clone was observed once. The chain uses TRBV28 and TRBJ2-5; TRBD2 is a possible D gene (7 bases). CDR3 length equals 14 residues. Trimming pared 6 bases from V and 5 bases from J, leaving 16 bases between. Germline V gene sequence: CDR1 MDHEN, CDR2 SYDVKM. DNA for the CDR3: TGTGCCAGCAGGGGACGGGGGGCGCGGGAGACCCAGTACTTC. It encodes CASRGRGARETQYF.

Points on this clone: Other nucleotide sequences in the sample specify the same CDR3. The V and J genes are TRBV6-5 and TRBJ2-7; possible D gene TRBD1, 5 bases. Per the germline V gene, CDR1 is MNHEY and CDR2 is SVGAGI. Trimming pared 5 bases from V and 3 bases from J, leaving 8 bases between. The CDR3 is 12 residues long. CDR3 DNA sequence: TGTGCCAGCAGTCGTGACAGCTACGAGCAGTACTTC. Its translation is CASSRDSYEQYF.

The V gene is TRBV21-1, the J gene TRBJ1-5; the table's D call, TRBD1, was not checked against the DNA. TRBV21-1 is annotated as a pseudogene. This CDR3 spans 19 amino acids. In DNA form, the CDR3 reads TGTGCCAGCAGCCATACCCGGGACGGACAGTCTTATAGCAATCAGCCCCAGCATTTT. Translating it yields CASSHTRDGQSYSNQPQHF.

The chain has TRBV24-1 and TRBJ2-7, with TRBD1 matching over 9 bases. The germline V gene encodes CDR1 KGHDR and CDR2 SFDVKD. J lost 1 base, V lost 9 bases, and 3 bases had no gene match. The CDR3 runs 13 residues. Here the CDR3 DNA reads TGTGCCACCGGGACAGGGATTTCCTACGAGCAGTACTTC. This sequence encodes CATGTGISYEQYF.

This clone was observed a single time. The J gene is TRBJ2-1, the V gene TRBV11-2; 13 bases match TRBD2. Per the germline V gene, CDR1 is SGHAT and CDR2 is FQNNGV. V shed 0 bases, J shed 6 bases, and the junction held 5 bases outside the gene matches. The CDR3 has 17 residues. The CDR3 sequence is CASSLEGLAGISNEQFF. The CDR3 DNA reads TGTGCCAGCAGCTTAGAGGGACTAGCGGGAATAAGCAATGAGCAGTTCTTC.

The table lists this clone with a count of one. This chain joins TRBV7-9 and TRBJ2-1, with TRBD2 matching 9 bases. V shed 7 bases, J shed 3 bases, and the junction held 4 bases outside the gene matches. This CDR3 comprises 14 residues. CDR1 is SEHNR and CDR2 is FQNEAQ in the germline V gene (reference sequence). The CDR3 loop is CASKSLAGYNEQFF. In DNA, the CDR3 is TGTGCCAGCAAATCACTAGCGGGCTACAATGAGCAGTTCTTC.

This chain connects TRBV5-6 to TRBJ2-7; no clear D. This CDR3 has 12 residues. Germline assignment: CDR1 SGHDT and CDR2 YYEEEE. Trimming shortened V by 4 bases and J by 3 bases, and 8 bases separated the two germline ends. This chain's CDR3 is CASSRADYEQYF. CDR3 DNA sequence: TGTGCCAGCAGCCGAGCCGACTACGAGCAGTACTTC. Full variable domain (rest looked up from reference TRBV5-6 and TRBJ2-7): DAGVTQSPTHLIKTRGQQVTLRCSPKSGHDTVSWYQQALGQGPQFIFQYYEEEERQRGNFPDRFSGHQFPNYSSELNVNALLLGDSALYLCASSRADYEQYFGPGTRLTVT.

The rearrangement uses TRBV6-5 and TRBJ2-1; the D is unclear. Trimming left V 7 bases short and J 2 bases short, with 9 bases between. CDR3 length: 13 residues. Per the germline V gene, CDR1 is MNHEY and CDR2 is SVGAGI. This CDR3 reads CASTSRAYNEQFF. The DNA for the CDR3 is TGTGCCAGCACGAGCCGGGCCTACAATGAGCAGTTCTTC.

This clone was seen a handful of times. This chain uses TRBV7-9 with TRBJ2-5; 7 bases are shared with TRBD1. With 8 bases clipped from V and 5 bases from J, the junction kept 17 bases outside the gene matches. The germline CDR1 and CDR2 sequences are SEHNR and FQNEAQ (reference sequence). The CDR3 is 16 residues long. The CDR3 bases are TGTGCCAGCGGCTACAGGGGCGCGGGTATTTTGGAGACCCAGTACTTC. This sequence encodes CASGYRGAGILETQYF.

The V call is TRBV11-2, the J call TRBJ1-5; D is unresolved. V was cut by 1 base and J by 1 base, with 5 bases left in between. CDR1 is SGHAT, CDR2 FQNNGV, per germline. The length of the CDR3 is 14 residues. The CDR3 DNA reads TGTGCCAGCAGCTTAGGAGTGAGCAATCAGCCCCAGCATTTT. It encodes CASSLGVSNQPQHF.

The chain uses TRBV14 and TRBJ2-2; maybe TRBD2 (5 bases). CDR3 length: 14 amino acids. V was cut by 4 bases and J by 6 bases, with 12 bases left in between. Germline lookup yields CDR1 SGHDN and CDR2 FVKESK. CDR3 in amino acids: CASSPRVQSGELFF. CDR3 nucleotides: TGTGCCAGCAGCCCGCGGGTTCAGTCCGGGGAGCTGTTTTTT.

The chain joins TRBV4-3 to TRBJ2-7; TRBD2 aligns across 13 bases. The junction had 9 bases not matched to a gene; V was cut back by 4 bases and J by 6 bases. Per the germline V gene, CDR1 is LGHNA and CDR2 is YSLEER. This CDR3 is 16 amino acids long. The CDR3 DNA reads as TGCGCCAGCAGCCCGACAGGGACTAGCGGGACGGGCGAGCAGTACTTC. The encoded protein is CASSPTGTSGTGEQYF.

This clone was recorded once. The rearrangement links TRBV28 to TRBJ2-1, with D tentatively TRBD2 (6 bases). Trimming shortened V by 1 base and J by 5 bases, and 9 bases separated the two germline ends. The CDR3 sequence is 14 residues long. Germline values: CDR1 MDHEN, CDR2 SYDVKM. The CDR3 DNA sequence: TGTGCCAGCAGTTTATCGGCGGGGAACAATGAGCAGTTCTTC. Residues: CASSLSAGNNEQFF.

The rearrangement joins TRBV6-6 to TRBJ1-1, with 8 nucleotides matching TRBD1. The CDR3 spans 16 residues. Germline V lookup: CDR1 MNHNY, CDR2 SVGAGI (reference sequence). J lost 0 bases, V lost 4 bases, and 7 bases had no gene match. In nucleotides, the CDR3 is TGTGCCAGCAGTTCGGGACAGGTCCGCATGAACACTGAAGCTTTCTTT. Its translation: CASSSGQVRMNTEAFF.

In DNA, the CDR3 is TGTGCCAGCAGTGAAGAACAGGCTCAGCCCCAGCATTTT. Translated: CASSEEQAQPQHF. V usage is TRBV2 and J usage is TRBJ1-5; D is perhaps TRBD1 (5 bases). The CDR3 is made up of 13 amino acids. V shed 1 base and J shed 6 bases, with 7 bases lying between them. The germline gives CDR1 SNHLY, CDR2 FYNNEI.

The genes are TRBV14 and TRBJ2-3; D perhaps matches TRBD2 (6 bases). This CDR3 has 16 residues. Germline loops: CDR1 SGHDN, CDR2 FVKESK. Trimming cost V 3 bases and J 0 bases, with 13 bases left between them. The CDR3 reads CASSQRRGISTDTQYF. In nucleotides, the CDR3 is TGTGCCAGCAGCCAGCGTCGGGGGATCAGCACAGATACGCAGTATTTT.

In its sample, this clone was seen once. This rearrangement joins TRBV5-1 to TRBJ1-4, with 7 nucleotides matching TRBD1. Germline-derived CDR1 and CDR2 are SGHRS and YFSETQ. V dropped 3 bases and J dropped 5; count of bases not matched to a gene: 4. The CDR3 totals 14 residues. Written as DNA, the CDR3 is TGCGCCAGCAGCTGGGACAGCAGGAATGAAAAACTGTTTTTT. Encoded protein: CASSWDSRNEKLFF.

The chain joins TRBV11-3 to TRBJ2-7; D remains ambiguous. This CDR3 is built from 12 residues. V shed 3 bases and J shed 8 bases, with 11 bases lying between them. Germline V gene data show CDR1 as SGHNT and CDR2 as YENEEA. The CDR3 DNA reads TGTGCCAGCAGCTTGTCTAGTGGAAAGCAGTACTTC. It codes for CASSLSSGKQYF. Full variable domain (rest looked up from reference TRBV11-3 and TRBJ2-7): EAGVVQSPRYKIIEKKQPVAFWCNPISGHNTLYWYLQNLGQGPELLIRYENEEAVDDSQLPKDRFSAERLKGVDSTLKIQPAELGDSAVYLCASSLSSGKQYFGPGTRLTVT.

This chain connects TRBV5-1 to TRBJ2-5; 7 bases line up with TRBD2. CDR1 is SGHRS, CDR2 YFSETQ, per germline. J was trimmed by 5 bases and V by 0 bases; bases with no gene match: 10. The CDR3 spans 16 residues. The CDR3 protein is CASSLGTSESSETQYF. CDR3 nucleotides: TGCGCCAGCAGCTTGGGCACTAGCGAAAGCAGCGAGACCCAGTACTTC.

CDR3 region: CAISEGGIPHEQYF. The CDR3, as DNA: TGTGCCATCAGTGAGGGAGGCATTCCCCACGAGCAGTACTTC. The chain uses TRBV10-3 and TRBJ2-7; D might be TRBD2 (5 bases). Germline CDR1 ENHRY, CDR2 SYGVKD. The CDR3 has 14 residues. V lost 2 bases, J lost 5 bases, and 13 bases lay in between.

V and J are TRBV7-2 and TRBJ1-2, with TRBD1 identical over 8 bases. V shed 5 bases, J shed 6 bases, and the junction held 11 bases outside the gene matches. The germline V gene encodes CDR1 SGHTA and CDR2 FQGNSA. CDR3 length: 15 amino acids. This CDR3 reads CASSHPQQGVDGYTF. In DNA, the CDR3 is TGTGCCAGCAGCCACCCCCAACAGGGGGTAGATGGCTACACCTTC.

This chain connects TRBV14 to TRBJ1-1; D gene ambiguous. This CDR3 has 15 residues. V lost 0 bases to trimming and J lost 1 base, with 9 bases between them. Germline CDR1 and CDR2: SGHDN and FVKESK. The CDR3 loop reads CASSQDVRGNTEAFF. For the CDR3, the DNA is TGTGCCAGCAGCCAAGATGTTCGAGGGAACACTGAAGCTTTCTTT.

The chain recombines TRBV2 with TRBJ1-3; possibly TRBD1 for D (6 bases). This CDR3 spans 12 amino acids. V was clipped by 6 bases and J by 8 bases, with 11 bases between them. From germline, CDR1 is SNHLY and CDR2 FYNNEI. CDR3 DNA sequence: TGTGCCAGCAGCGGACAGCTCTACACCATATATTTT. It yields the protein CASSGQLYTIYF. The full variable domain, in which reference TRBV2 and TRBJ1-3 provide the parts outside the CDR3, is EPEVTQTPSHQVTQMGQEVILRCVPISNHLYFYWYRQILGQKVEFLVSFYNNEISEKSEIFDDQFSVERPDGSNFTLKIRSTKLEDSAMYFCASSGQLYTIYFGEGSWLTVV.

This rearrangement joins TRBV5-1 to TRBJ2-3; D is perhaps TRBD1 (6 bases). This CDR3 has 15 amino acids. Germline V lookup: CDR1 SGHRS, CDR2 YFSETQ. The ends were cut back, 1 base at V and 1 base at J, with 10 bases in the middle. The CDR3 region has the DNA TGCGCCAGCAGCTTGAGGGACACTCGCACAGATACGCAGTATTTT. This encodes CASSLRDTRTDTQYF. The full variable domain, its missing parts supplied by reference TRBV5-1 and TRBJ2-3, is KAGVTQTPRYLIKTRGQQVTLSCSPISGHRSVSWYQQTPGQGLQFLFEYFSETQRNKGNFPGRFSGRQFSNSRSEMNVSTLELGDSALYLCASSLRDTRTDTQYFGPGTRLTVL.

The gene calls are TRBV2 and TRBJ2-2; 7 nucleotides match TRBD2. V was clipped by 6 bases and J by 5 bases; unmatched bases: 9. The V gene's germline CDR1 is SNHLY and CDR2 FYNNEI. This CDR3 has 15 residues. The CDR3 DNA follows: TGTGCCAGCAGGTGGGCTAGCGGATCGACCGGGGAGCTGTTTTTT. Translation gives CASRWASGSTGELFF.

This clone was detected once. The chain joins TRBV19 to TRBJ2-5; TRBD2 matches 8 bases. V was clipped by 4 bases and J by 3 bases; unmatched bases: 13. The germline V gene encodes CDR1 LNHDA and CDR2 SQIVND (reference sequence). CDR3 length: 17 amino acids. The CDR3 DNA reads TGTGCCAGTAGTAGGGTACCGGGACTAGGAGGAAAAGAGACCCAGTACTTC. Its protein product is CASSRVPGLGGKETQYF.

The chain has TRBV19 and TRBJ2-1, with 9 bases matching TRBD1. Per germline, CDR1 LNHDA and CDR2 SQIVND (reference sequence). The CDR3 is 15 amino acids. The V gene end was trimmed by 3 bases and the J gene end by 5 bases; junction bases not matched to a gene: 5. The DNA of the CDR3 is TGTGCCAGTAGTATGGGGGGACAGGGCCACAATGAGCAGTTCTTC. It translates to CASSMGGQGHNEQFF.

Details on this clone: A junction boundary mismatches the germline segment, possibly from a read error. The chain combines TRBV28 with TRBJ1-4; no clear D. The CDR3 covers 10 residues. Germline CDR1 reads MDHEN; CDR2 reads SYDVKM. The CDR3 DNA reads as TGTGCCAGCAGGAGGGAAAGACTGTTTTTT. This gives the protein CASRRERLFF.

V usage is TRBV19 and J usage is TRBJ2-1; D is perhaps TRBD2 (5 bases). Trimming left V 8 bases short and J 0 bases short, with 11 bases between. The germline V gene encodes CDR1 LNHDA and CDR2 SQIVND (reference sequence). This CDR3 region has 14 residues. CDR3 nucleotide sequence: TGTGCCAGTGGGTTTCGGGACTCCTACAATGAGCAGTTCTTC. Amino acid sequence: CASGFRDSYNEQFF.